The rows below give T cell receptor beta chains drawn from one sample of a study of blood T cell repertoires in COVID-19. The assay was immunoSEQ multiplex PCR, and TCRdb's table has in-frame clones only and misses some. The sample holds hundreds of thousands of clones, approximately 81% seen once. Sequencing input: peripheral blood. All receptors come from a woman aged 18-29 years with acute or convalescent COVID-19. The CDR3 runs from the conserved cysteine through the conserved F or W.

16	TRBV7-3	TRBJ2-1	CASSDPRGGAYNEQFF
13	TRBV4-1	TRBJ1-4	CASSPGQMEKLFF
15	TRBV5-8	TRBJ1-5	CASSADTDSNQPQHF
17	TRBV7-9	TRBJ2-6	CASSTRQGVPGANVLTF
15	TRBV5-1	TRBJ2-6	CASSAQGSGANVLTF
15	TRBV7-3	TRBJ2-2	CASSLTGGPTGELFF
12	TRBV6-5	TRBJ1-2	CASRGGQPGYTF
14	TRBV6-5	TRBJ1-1	CASSPTEWARLAFF
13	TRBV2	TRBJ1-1	CASSEGGRTEAFF
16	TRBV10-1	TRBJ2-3	CASSESMAGGTDTQYF
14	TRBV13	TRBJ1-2	CASSLTGVNYGYTF
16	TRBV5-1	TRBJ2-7	CASSDLYETVPLEQYF
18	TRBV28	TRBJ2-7	CASSLCLFFRKNRYEQYF
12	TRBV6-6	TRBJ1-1	CASHILNTEAFF
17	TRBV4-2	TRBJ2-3	CASSQGFWRESTDTQYF
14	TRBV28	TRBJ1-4	CASSSAGIDEKLFF
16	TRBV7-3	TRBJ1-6	CASSLNSRQGNSPLHF
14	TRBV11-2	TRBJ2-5	CASSSWGVSETQYF
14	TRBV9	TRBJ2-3	CASSISGRTDTQYF
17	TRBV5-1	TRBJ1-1	CASSYVSGDAMNTEAFF
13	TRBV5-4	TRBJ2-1	CALSREETNEQFF
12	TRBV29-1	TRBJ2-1	CSVELGGNEQFF
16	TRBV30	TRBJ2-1	CAWRQQTGKTYNEQFF
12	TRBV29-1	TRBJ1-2	CSALTGVNGYTF
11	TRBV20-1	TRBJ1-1	CSARGNTEAFF
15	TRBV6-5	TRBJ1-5	CASSWTENSNQPQHF
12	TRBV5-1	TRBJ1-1	CASSLGGAQAFF
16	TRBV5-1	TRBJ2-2	CASSLYRGIRTGELFF
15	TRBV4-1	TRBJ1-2	CASSQEDRINYGYTF
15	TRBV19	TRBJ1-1	CASHADRGWDTEAFF
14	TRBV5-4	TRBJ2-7	CASSLSSGPYEQYF
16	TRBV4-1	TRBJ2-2	CASSQEYSEFAGELFF
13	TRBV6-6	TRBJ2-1	CASSYSNLQEQFF
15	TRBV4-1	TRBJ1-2	CASSQEPPSGDGYTF
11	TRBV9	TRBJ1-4	CASSAPGRLFF
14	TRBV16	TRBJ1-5	CASSPQGEGQPQHF
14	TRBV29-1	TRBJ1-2	CSVSTRTGNYGYTF
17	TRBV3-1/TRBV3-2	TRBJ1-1	CASSQGHGFPEGTEAFF
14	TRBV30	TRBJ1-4	CAWMGGATNEKLFF
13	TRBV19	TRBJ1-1	CASSIQGRAEAFF
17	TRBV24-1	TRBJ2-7	CATSDPLVGWRSYEQYF
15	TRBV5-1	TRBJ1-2	CASSFAIGTGNGYTF
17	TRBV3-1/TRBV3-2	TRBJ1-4	CASSQDGGSHTNEKLFF
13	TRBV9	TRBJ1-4	CASSVGDREGLFF
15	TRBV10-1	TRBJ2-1	CASSSQGAGGNEQFF
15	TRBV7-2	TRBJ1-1	CASSFSTGAGTEAFF
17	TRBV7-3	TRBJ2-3	CASSAHGGGRGTDTQYF
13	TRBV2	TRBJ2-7	CARTGQGSYEQYF
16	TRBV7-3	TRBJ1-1	CASSTSVTGNESEAFF
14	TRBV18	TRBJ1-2	CASSRDRAAYGYTF
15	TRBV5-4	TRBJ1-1	CASSSGGQENTEAFF
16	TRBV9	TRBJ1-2	CASSVAGGGSNYGYTF
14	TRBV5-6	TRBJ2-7	CASSLYGPPYEQYF